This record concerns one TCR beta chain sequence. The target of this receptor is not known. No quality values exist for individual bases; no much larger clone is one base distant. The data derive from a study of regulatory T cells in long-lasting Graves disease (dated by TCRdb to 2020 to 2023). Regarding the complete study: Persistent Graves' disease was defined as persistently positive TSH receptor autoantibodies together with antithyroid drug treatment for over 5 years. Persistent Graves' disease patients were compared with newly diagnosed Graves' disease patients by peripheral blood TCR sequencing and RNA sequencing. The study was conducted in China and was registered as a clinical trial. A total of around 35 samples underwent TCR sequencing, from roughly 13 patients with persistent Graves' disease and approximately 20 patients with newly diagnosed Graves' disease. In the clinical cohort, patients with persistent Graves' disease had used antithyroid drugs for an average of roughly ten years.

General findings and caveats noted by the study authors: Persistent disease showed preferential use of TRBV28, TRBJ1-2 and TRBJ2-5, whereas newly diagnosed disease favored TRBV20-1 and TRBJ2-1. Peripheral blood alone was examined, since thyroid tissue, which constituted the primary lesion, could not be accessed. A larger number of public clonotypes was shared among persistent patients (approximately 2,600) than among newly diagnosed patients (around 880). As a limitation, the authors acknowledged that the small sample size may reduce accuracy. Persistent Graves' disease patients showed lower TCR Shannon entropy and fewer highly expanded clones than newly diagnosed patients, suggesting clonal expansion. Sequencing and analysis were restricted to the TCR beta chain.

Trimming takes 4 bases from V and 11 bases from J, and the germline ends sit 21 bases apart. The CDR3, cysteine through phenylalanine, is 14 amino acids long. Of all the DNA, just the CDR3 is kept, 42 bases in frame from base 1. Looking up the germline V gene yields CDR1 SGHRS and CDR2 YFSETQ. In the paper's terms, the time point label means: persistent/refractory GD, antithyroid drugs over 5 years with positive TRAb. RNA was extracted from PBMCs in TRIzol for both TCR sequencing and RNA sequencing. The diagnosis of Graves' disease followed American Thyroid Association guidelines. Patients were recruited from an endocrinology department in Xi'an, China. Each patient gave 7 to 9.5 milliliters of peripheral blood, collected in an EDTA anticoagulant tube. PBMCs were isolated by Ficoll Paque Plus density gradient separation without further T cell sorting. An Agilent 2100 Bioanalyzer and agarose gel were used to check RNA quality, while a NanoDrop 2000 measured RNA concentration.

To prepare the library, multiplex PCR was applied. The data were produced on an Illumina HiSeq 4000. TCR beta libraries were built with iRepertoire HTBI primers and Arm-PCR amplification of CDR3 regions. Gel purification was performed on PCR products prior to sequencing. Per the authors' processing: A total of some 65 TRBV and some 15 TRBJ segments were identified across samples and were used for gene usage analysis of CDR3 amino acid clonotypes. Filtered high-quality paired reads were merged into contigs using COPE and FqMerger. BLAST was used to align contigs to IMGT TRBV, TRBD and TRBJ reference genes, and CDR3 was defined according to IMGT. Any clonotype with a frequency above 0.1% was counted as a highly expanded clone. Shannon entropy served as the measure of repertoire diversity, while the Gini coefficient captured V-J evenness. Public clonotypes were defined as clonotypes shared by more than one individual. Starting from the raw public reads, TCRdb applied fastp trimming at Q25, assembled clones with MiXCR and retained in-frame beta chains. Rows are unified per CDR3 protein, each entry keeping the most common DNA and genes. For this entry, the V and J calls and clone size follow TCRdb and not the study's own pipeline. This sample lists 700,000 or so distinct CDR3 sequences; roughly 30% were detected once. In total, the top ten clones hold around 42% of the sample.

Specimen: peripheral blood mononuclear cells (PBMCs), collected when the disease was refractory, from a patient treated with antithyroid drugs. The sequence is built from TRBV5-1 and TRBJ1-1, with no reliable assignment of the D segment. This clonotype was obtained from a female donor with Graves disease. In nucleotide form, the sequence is TGCGCCAGCAGCCTAGATGTGGCGGCAATTCAGGCTTTCTTT. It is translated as CASSLDVAAIQAFF.